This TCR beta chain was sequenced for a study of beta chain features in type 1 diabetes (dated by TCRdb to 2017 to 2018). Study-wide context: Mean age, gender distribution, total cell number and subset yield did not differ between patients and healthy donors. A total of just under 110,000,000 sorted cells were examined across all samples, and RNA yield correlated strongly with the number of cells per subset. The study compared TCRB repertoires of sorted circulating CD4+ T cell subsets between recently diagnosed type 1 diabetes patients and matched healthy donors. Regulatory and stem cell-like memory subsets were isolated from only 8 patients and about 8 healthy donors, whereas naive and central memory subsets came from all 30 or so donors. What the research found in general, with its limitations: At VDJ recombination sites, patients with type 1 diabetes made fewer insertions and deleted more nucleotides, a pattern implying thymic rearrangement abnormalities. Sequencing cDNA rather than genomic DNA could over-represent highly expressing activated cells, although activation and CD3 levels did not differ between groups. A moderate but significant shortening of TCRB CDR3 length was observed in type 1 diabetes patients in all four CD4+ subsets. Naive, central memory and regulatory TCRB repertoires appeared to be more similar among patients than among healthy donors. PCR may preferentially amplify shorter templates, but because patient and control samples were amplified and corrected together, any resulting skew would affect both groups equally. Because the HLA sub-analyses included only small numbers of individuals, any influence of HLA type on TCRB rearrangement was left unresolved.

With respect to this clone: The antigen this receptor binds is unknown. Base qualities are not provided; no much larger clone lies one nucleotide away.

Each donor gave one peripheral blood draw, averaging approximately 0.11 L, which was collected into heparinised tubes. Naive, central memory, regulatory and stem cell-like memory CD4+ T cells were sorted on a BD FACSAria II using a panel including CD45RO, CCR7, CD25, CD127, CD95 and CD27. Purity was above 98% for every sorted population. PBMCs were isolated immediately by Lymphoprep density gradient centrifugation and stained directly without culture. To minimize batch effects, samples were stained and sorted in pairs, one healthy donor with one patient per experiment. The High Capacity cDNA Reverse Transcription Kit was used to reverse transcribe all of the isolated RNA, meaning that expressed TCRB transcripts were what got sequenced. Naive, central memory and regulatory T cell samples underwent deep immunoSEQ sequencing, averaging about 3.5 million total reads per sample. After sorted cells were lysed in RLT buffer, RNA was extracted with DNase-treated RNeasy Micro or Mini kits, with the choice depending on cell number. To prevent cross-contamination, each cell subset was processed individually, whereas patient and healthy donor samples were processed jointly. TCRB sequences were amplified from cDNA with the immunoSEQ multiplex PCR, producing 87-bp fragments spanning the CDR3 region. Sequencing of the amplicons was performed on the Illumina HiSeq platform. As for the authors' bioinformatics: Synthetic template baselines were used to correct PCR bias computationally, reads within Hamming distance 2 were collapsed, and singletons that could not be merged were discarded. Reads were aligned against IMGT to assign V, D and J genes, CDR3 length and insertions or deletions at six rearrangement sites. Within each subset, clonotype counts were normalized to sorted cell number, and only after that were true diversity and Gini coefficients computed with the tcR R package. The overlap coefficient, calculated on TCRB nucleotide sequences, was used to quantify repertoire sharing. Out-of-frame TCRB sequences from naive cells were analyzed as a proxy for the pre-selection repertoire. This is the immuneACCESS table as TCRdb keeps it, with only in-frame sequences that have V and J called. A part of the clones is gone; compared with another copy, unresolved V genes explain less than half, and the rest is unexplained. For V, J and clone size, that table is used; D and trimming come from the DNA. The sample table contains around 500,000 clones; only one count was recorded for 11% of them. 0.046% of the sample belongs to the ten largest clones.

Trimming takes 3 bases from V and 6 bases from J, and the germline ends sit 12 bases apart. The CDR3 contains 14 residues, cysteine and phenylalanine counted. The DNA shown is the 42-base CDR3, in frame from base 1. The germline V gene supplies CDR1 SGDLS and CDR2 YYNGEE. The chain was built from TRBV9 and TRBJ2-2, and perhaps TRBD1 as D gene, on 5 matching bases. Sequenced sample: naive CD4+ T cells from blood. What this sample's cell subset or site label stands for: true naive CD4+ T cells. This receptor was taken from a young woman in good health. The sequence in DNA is TGTGCCAGCAGCGGCCGGACATTTGCCGGGGAGCTGTTTTTT. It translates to CASSGRTFAGELFF.